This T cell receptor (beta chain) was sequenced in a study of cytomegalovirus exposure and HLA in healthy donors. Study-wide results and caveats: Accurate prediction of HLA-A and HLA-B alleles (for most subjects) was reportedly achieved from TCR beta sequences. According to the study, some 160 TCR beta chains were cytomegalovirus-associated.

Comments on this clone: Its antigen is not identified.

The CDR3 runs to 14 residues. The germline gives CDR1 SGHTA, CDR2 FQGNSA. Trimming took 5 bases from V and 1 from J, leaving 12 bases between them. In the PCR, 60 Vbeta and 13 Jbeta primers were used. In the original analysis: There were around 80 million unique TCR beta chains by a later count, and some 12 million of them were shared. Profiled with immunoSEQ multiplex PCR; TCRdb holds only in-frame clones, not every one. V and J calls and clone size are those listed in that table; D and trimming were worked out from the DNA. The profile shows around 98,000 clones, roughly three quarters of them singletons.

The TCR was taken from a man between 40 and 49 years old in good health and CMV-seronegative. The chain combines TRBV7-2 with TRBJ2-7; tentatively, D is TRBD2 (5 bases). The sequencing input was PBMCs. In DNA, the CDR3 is TGTGCCAGCAGCCCGTCGGCGGGTTCCTACGAGCAGTACTTC. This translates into CASSPSAGSYEQYF.